This T cell receptor (beta chain) was sequenced in a study of blood T cells in healthy people across ages. Study observations and caveats: Aged donors had fewer naive CD4+ cells and lower diversity than long-lived donors.

After removal of 0 bases from V and 2 bases from J, the junction contained 9 bases not matched to a gene. Germline V gene sequence: CDR1 SNHLY, CDR2 FYNNEI. CDR3 length equals 18 residues. In this sample, this clonotype turned up a few times. The target antigen is unknown. PCR was performed a second time for about 7 to 11 cycles using a sample-barcoded 5' primer and a J-beta primer mix. Each TCR beta cDNA got a 12-nucleotide random molecular identifier. MiXCR was run by TCRdb on the 5' RACE reads, yielding one entry per CDR3 protein. The sample consists of 800,000 or so distinct CDR3 sequences, 20% to 25% of them appearing once. The same data also went into a second study, on T cells of mothers and their children. This second study says: For the second PCR, the M1S primer put in sample barcodes and 2-4 random nucleotides. Overlap in related mother-child pairs always slightly exceeded unrelated pairs, never significantly.

The material sequenced was blood. This TCR came from a boy aged 10-17 years in good health. The gene calls are TRBV2 and TRBJ2-2; 7 bases agree with TRBD1. CDR3 in DNA: TGTGCCAGCAGTGAAGCGCTAACCGGGACAGCAAACACCGGGGAGCTGTTTTTT. Translating gives CASSEALTGTANTGELFF.